Listed below are T cell receptor beta chains from one sample, sequenced in a study of blood T cell repertoires in COVID-19. TCRdb's copy holds only in-frame clones and misses some; the assay was immunoSEQ multiplex PCR. The profile shows about 61,000 clones, about 86% of them singletons. Sequencing was carried out using peripheral blood. Receptors were obtained from a human donor in a cohort sampled during active COVID-19. The CDR3 runs from the conserved cysteine through the conserved F or W. D genes are given only for firm matches. Not all rows give a size; the values are once, few, many and, for expanded clones, a class.

DNA: TGTGCCAGCAGCTACGCGGGACAGGTGTCAGATACGCAGTATTTT; CDR3: CASSYAGQVSDTQYF; size: NA; D: TRBD1; V: TRBV9; J: TRBJ2-3
DNA: TGTGCCAGCAGCCCCTCCACGGGAACCAGTGAGCAGTTCTTC; CDR3: CASSPSTGTSEQFF; size: NA; D: NA; V: TRBV7-3; J: TRBJ2-1
DNA: TGTGCCAGCAGTTTATTACTAACTTCTGCTTTCTTT; CDR3: CASSLLLTSAFF; size: once; D: NA; V: TRBV28; J: TRBJ1-1
DNA: TGTGCCAGCAGGGGGGGTTTTAATTCACCCCTCCACTTT; CDR3: CASRGGFNSPLHF; size: once; D: NA; V: TRBV25-1; J: TRBJ1-6
DNA: TGTGCCAGCAGCTTGGACTTTTTGAACACTGAAGCTTTCTTT; CDR3: CASSLDFLNTEAFF; size: NA; D: NA; V: TRBV5-4; J: TRBJ1-1
DNA: TGTGCCAGCAGCCGATCGGACACAGGGCTACACGAGCAGTACTTC; CDR3: CASSRSDTGLHEQYF; size: NA; D: NA; V: TRBV11-2; J: TRBJ2-7
DNA: TGCGCCAGCAGCCCCCTGACTAGCGGGAGCGGAGATACGCAGTATTTT; CDR3: CASSPLTSGSGDTQYF; size: NA; D: TRBD2; V: TRBV5-1; J: TRBJ2-3
DNA: TGTGCCAGCAGATCTCTCGGACAAGGAGGGATCTTTGGTGAAAAACTGTTTTTT; CDR3: CASRSLGQGGIFGEKLFF; size: NA; D: NA; V: TRBV25-1; J: TRBJ1-4
DNA: TGTGCCAGCAGCTTCTCGGGACAGACGGGTCATTCACCCCTCCACTTT; CDR3: CASSFSGQTGHSPLHF; size: NA; D: TRBD1; V: TRBV7-6; J: TRBJ1-6
DNA: TGTGCCAGCAGCAAACAGGGGGCGACTGGAAACACCATATATTTT; CDR3: CASSKQGATGNTIYF; size: NA; D: TRBD1; V: TRBV11-2; J: TRBJ1-3
DNA: TGCGCCAGCACCTTATCTACCGGGACAGGTGGGGAGCAGTACTTC; CDR3: CASTLSTGTGGEQYF; size: NA; D: TRBD1; V: TRBV5-1; J: TRBJ2-7
DNA: TGTGCCAGCAGCCCCAGGGTGATGAAGGGCTACACCTTC; CDR3: CASSPRVMKGYTF; size: NA; D: NA; V: TRBV12-3/TRBV12-4; J: TRBJ1-2
DNA: TGTGCCAGCAGCAAGAGACTAGCGGGAGGGTACACAGATACGCAGTATTTT; CDR3: CASSKRLAGGYTDTQYF; size: once; D: TRBD2; V: TRBV13; J: TRBJ2-3
DNA: TGTGCCAGCAGCTCCCAGGAAACCTCTGGAAACACCATATATTTT; CDR3: CASSSQETSGNTIYF; size: NA; D: NA; V: TRBV7-6; J: TRBJ1-3
DNA: TGTGCCAGCAGTTACTCTATGACAGGATTTGGGTCACCCCTCCACTTT; CDR3: CASSYSMTGFGSPLHF; size: few; D: NA; V: TRBV6-5; J: TRBJ1-6
DNA: TGTGCCAGCTCAACCGGGACAGGGTATCAGCCCCAGCATTTT; CDR3: CASSTGTGYQPQHF; size: NA; D: TRBD1; V: TRBV18; J: TRBJ1-5
DNA: TGTGCCTCTACGGGCGGGCGGGAGCTGTTTTTT; CDR3: CASTGGRELFF; size: NA; D: NA; V: TRBV7-6; J: TRBJ2-2
DNA: TGTGCCATCAGCACCGACAGGGGGAAAGGCTACACCTTC; CDR3: CAISTDRGKGYTF; size: NA; D: TRBD1; V: TRBV10-3; J: TRBJ1-2
DNA: TGTGCCAGCAGTGAATCGGGAATGACGTACTTC; CDR3: CASSESGMTYF; size: NA; D: NA; V: TRBV2; J: TRBJ2-7
DNA: TGTGCCAGCAGCTTCCTTAACGGGAGTCAGGGTGACTATGGCTACACCTTC; CDR3: CASSFLNGSQGDYGYTF; size: NA; D: NA; V: TRBV7-7; J: TRBJ1-2
DNA: TGTGCCAGCAGCTTGGGTCAAAGCAATCAGCCCCAGCATTTT; CDR3: CASSLGQSNQPQHF; size: NA; D: NA; V: TRBV5-6; J: TRBJ1-5
DNA: TGTGCCAGCAGCCGACAGGGGTTTGGAGAAAAACTGTTTTTT; CDR3: CASSRQGFGEKLFF; size: NA; D: TRBD1; V: TRBV14; J: TRBJ1-4
DNA: TGTGCCAGCAGACGACAGGGTTCGGGAAACACCATATATTTT; CDR3: CASRRQGSGNTIYF; size: NA; D: TRBD1; V: TRBV7-9; J: TRBJ1-3
DNA: TGTGCCAGCAGCCGGACTAGCGGACATACGCAGTATTTT; CDR3: CASSRTSGHTQYF; size: NA; D: TRBD2; V: TRBV7-9; J: TRBJ2-3
DNA: TGCGCCAGCAGCCTGCTAGGACAGGGTTCGAATGAGCAGTTCTTC; CDR3: CASSLLGQGSNEQFF; size: NA; D: TRBD1; V: TRBV5-1; J: TRBJ2-1
DNA: TGTGCCAGCAGTTTGACAGGGGGCCAAGCTTTCTTT; CDR3: CASSLTGGQAFF; size: NA; D: TRBD1; V: TRBV6-6; J: TRBJ1-1
DNA: TGTGCCAGCAGCTTTACAACCACTGAAGCTTTCTTT; CDR3: CASSFTTTEAFF; size: many; D: NA; V: TRBV7-2; J: TRBJ1-1